Shown below are 18 T cell receptor beta chains from a single sample sequenced in a study of Ad26.COV2.S vaccination and SARS-CoV-2 variants. Treatment noted: some 20 received Ad26.COV2.S at low or high dose, single or two shots; about 5 received placebo; per-sample allocation not given. All samples were drawn on day 63, counting from the first vaccine or placebo injection. TCRdb's copy holds only in-frame clones and misses some; the assay was immunoSEQ multiplex PCR. The sample lists about 350,000 clones; about 86% were seen once. The sequencing used peripheral blood, collected in a trial of Ad26.COV2.S vaccine versus placebo. These receptors all stem from a person between 18 and 65 years old who received the Ad26.COV2.S COVID-19 vaccine or a placebo.

This clone was detected once. The sample contains more than one DNA sequence encoding this CDR3. The chain joins TRBV7-2 to TRBJ1-6; D is undetermined. The germline CDR1 and CDR2 sequences are SGHTA and FQGNSA. The CDR3 totals 15 residues. V dropped 0 bases and J dropped 2 bases, with 5 bases sitting between them. The CDR3 coding sequence is TGTGCCAGCAGCTTAGCTGGGACCTATAATTCACCCCTCCACTTT. Translated: CASSLAGTYNSPLHF.

This rearrangement joins TRBV28 to TRBJ2-7; 9 bases fit TRBD2. CDR1 MDHEN and CDR2 SYDVKM come from the germline V gene. The CDR3 has 13 amino acids. Trimming cost V 8 bases and J 1 base; bases outside gene matches: 3. The CDR3 nucleotides read TGTGCCAGCTCCCTAGCGGGATCCTACGAGCAGTACTTC. This translates into CASSLAGSYEQYF.

The chain joins TRBV7-7 to TRBJ2-7, with D uncertain. The CDR3 is 14 amino acids. The germline V and J ends were trimmed by 4 bases and 1 base, with 11 bases remaining between them. Germline V gene lookup returns CDR1 SSHAT and CDR2 FNYEAQ (reference sequence). CDR3 bases: TGTGCCAGCAGCTCGACCCCAGATTCCTACGAGCAGTACTTC. Its protein is CASSSTPDSYEQYF.

The genes are TRBV6-5 and TRBJ2-7; a possible D gene is TRBD1 (6 bases). The CDR3 extends over 13 amino acids. Deletions cut 9 bases from V and 1 base from J, with 13 bases between. Germline values: CDR1 MNHEY, CDR2 SVGAGI. The CDR3 nucleotides are TGTGCCAGTACGAAGGGGGAATCCTACGAGCAGTACTTC. Amino acid sequence: CASTKGESYEQYF.

This chain links TRBV19 with TRBJ1-5; D unresolved. This CDR3 comprises 14 residues. V was pared by 5 bases and J by 3 bases, with 11 bases between. The germline V gene encodes CDR1 LNHDA and CDR2 SQIVND (reference sequence). CDR3 sequence reads: CASSLAADNQPQHF. The CDR3 DNA reads TGTGCCAGTAGTCTGGCGGCAGACAATCAGCCCCAGCATTTT.

The rearrangement uses TRBV7-9 and TRBJ2-1, with 11 nucleotides matching TRBD2. The CDR3 has 15 amino acids. CDR1 and CDR2 from the germline V gene are SEHNR and FQNEAQ (reference sequence). V lost 5 bases and J lost 6; bases outside the gene matches: 6. The CDR3: CASSTGLAGSNEQFF. The CDR3 region has the DNA TGTGCCAGCAGCACCGGACTAGCGGGTAGCAATGAGCAGTTCTTC.

The chain employs TRBV18 and TRBJ1-5, with 8 bases lining up with TRBD1. The CDR3 covers 17 residues. Germline V CDR1 and CDR2: KGHSH, LQKENI. V gave up 4 bases and J gave up 9 bases; unmatched junction bases: 17. This chain's CDR3 is CASSRNGQGGGPRPQHF. The DNA for the CDR3 is TGTGCCAGCTCACGAAACGGACAGGGAGGGGGTCCGAGGCCCCAGCATTTT.

This clone came up once. The chain carries TRBV6-5 and TRBJ1-3; no reliable D call. The germline gives CDR1 MNHEY, CDR2 SVGAGI. The germline V and J ends were trimmed by 7 bases and 0 bases, with 10 bases remaining between them. The CDR3 loop spans 14 amino acids. The CDR3 nucleotides are TGTGCCAGCACTGGTCTACTCTCTGGAAACACCATATATTTT. It codes for CASTGLLSGNTIYF.

This clone was detected once. This specimen includes other DNA sequences encoding the same CDR3. The chain carries TRBV28 and TRBJ1-2, with 7 bases fitting TRBD1. The CDR3 spans 13 residues. V was pared by 6 bases and J by 2 bases, with 3 bases of the junction left unmatched. Looked up from germline, CDR1 is MDHEN and CDR2 is SYDVKM. The CDR3 reads CASSLTGNYGYTF. The DNA for the CDR3 is TGTGCCAGCAGCTTGACAGGGAACTATGGCTACACCTTC.

This chain connects TRBV9 to TRBJ1-3; D is possibly TRBD1 (5 bases). V was pared by 3 bases and J by 0 bases, with 13 bases between. The CDR3 contains 16 residues. Germline V gene sequence: CDR1 SGDLS, CDR2 YYNGEE. The CDR3 DNA is TGTGCCAGCAGCGCCATGGGGGGGTACTCTGGAAACACCATATATTTT. Translating gives CASSAMGGYSGNTIYF.

The V call is TRBV6-1, the J call TRBJ1-2; TRBD1 aligns across 9 bases. Per germline, CDR1 MNHNS and CDR2 SASEGT. CDR3 length equals 16 residues. V was clipped by 1 base and J by 3 bases; unmatched bases: 6. DNA for the CDR3: TGTGCCAGCAGTGAAGTACCGGGACAGGGATACTATGGCTACACCTTC. It encodes CASSEVPGQGYYGYTF.

This chain uses TRBV7-2 with TRBJ2-7; no reliable D call. CDR1 and CDR2 from the germline V gene are SGHTA and FQGNSA. CDR3 size: 16 residues. V gave up 1 base and J gave up 5 bases, with 18 bases separating them. The CDR3 DNA is TGTGCCAGCAGCTTAGGCGGCGACGGGCGTCTTGACGAGCAGTACTTC. It translates to CASSLGGDGRLDEQYF.

V usage is TRBV19 and J usage is TRBJ2-7; 7 bases are shared with TRBD1. Germline trimming cut 5 bases from V and 4 bases from J; bases unmatched to any gene: 14. The CDR3 length is 16 residues. The V gene's germline CDR1 is LNHDA and CDR2 SQIVND (reference sequence). CDR3 in DNA: TGTGCCAGTAGTCTTACCCCCCGGGACAGAGCTTACGAGCAGTACTTC. It encodes CASSLTPRDRAYEQYF.

This clone was seen a few times. The junction differs from germline at one of its ends, possibly a read error. The chain carries TRBV28 and TRBJ1-6; 9 nucleotides align to TRBD1. The length of the CDR3 is 13 residues. The germline V gene has CDR1 MDHEN and CDR2 SYDVKM. CDR3 in DNA: TGCAGCCCCAGGGACAGGGATGGCTCACCCCTCCACTTT. Its protein product is CSPRDRDGSPLHF.

The chain employs TRBV28 and TRBJ2-7, with D unclear. CDR3 length: 11 residues. V gave up 7 bases and J gave up 6 bases, with 10 bases separating them. The germline V gene encodes CDR1 MDHEN and CDR2 SYDVKM. CDR3: CASTRRREQYF. The CDR3 nucleotides read TGTGCCAGCACCCGGCGACGCGAGCAGTACTTC.

The V gene is TRBV6-2 or TRBV6-3, the J gene TRBJ1-3; D ambiguous. Per the germline V gene, CDR1 is MNHEY and CDR2 is SVGEGT. The V end lost 0 bases, the J end lost 0 bases, and 18 bases lay between the germline ends. The CDR3 has 19 residues. The DNA for the CDR3 is TGTGCCAGCAGTTACTCGAGTACGGGTCAAACAGACTCTGGAAACACCATATATTTT. Protein product: CASSYSSTGQTDSGNTIYF.

This clone has only a few counts. This sample also contains other DNA sequences that code for the same CDR3. The chain links TRBV7-9 to TRBJ1-1, with D perhaps matching TRBD1 (6 bases). CDR1 SEHNR and CDR2 FQNEAQ come from the germline V gene (reference sequence). CDR3 length: 13 amino acids. Deletions cut 1 base from V and 3 bases from J, with 6 bases between. The CDR3 here is CASSLDRDTEAFF. DNA for the CDR3: TGTGCCAGCAGCTTAGACAGGGACACTGAAGCTTTCTTT. Using reference TRBV7-9 and TRBJ1-1 for the parts outside the CDR3, the full variable domain is DTGVSQNPRHKITKRGQNVTFRCDPISEHNRLYWYRQTLGQGPEFLTYFQNEAQLEKSRLLSDRFSAERPKGSFSTLEIQRTEQGDSAMYLCASSLDRDTEAFFGQGTRLTVV.

The V gene is TRBV7-2, the J gene TRBJ1-2, with 7 bases identical to TRBD1. V lost 5 bases and J lost 0; bases outside the gene matches: 6. There are 15 residues in the CDR3. CDR1 is SGHTA and CDR2 is FQGNSA in the germline V gene. This CDR3 is CASSVRQGANYGYTF. DNA of the CDR3: TGTGCCAGCAGCGTAAGACAGGGAGCTAACTATGGCTACACCTTC.